This T cell receptor beta chain was retrieved from a study of Graves' ophthalmopathy and Graves' hyperthyroidism. Across the study: Upon initial diagnosis and before any treatment, peripheral blood was collected.

V dropped 4 bases and J dropped 4; count of bases not matched to a gene: 5. Per the germline V gene, CDR1 is KGHDR and CDR2 is SFDVKD. The CDR3 contains 14 residues. Study-wide results and caveats: Blood contained most expanded thyroid clonotypes exceeding 0.001 frequency.

Out of 9 to 10 ml of fresh peripheral blood, PBMCs were obtained. The sequenced template was RNA, covering the TCR beta CDR3 region. HTBI-primed RT-PCR formed the first round, and a multiplex PCR formed the second. TCRdb itself ran the multiplex PCR reads through MiXCR, one entry per CDR3 protein. The sample records about 480,000 distinct CDR3 sequences, 13% to 15% being singletons. Only a few counts were recorded for this clonotype. Its target is unknown. The chain carries TRBV24-1 and TRBJ1-2, with 7 nucleotides matching TRBD1. This TCR came from a woman under 40 with Graves' ophthalmopathy. Sequenced: blood. The DNA for the CDR3 is TGTGCCACCAGTGAAGCCGGGACAGCCTATGGCTACACCTTC. It translates to CATSEAGTAYGYTF.